Below, 8 T cell receptor beta chains from the same sample are listed, as sequenced in a study of blood T cell repertoires in COVID-19. The protocol was immunoSEQ multiplex PCR, while the TCRdb copy is restricted to in-frame clones and leaves out a portion. The sample yields roughly 110,000 clones, roughly four fifths seen once. The sequenced sample consisted of peripheral blood. The receptors originated from a woman in her sixties with acute or convalescent COVID-19.

This clone came up a few times. The rearrangement links TRBV30 to TRBJ2-7; D unresolved. The V and J ends lost 2 bases and 5 bases respectively, with 4 bases between them. Germline CDR1 GTSNPN, CDR2 SVGIG (reference sequence). The CDR3 runs to 10 residues. The CDR3 coding sequence is TGTGCCTGGAGTATAAACGAGCAGTACTTC. It codes for CAWSINEQYF. Complete variable domain (other parts from reference TRBV30 and TRBJ2-7): SQTIHQWPATLVQPVGSPLSLECTVEGTSNPNLYWYRQAAGRGLQLLFYSVGIGQISSEVPQNLSASRPQDRQFILSSKKLLLSDSGFYLCAWSINEQYFGPGTRLTVT.

V gene TRBV3-1 (or the pseudogene TRBV3-2) combines with J gene TRBJ2-5, with D possibly being TRBD1 (5 bases). Trimming took 3 bases from V and 1 from J, leaving 15 bases between them. The CDR3 contains 16 residues. The germline V gene has CDR1 LGHDT and CDR2 YNNKEL (reference sequence). The CDR3 here is CASSQRKTGFQETQYF. DNA of the CDR3: TGTGCCAGCAGCCAGCGTAAAACAGGATTCCAAGAGACCCAGTACTTC.

The chain carries TRBV5-6 and TRBJ2-1; a weak D match, TRBD2 (5 bases). This CDR3 has 15 amino acids. Germline values: CDR1 SGHDT, CDR2 YYEEEE. V was cut by 2 bases and J by 0 bases, with 9 bases left in between. The CDR3 reads CASSLYTSSYNEQFF. The CDR3 coding sequence is TGTGCCAGCAGCTTATACACTAGCTCCTACAATGAGCAGTTCTTC.

The chain joins TRBV12-3 or TRBV12-4 to TRBJ1-5; D not certain. V gave up 6 bases and J gave up 4 bases, with 10 bases separating them. CDR3 size: 13 residues. CDR3 sequence: CASRKNNNQPQHF. DNA for the CDR3: TGTGCCAGCAGAAAAAACAATAATCAGCCCCAGCATTTT.

The CDR3 here is CASSAAGGLAGNYEQYF. CDR3 nucleotide sequence: TGTGCCAGCAGTGCTGCGGGCGGACTAGCGGGGAACTACGAGCAGTACTTC. The gene calls are TRBV6-1 and TRBJ2-7; TRBD2 matches at 12 bases. Germline loops: CDR1 MNHNS, CDR2 SASEGT. V gave up 4 bases and J gave up 3 bases; unmatched junction bases: 10. The CDR3 totals 17 residues.

The chain uses TRBV6-1 and TRBJ2-2; D is perhaps TRBD1 (6 bases). Trimming left V 4 bases short and J 6 bases short, with 18 bases between. CDR3 length: 16 residues. CDR1 and CDR2 from the germline V gene are MNHNS and SASEGT. The CDR3 DNA follows: TGTGCCAGCAGTGGGACCCTGGGGGCGGCCCCCGGGGAGCTGTTTTTT. This encodes CASSGTLGAAPGELFF.

This chain connects TRBV29-1 to TRBJ2-1, with D tentatively TRBD2 (7 bases). V lost 7 bases and J 3 bases, leaving 13 bases between the germline ends. This CDR3 region has 13 residues. In germline, CDR1 is SQVTM, CDR2 ANQGSEA. This CDR3 reads CSAGRGGYNEQFF. CDR3 nucleotides: TGCAGCGCCGGAAGGGGGGGCTACAATGAGCAGTTCTTC.

This chain joins TRBV6-6 and TRBJ2-1, with D possibly TRBD2 on 6 matching bases. V shed 6 bases and J shed 1 base, with 16 bases lying between them. The germline gives CDR1 MNHNY, CDR2 SVGAGI (reference sequence). There are 16 residues in the CDR3. DNA of the CDR3: TGTGCCAGCAGGGGCCGAGCGGGCCTATCCTACAATGAGCAGTTCTTC. This codes for CASRGRAGLSYNEQFF.